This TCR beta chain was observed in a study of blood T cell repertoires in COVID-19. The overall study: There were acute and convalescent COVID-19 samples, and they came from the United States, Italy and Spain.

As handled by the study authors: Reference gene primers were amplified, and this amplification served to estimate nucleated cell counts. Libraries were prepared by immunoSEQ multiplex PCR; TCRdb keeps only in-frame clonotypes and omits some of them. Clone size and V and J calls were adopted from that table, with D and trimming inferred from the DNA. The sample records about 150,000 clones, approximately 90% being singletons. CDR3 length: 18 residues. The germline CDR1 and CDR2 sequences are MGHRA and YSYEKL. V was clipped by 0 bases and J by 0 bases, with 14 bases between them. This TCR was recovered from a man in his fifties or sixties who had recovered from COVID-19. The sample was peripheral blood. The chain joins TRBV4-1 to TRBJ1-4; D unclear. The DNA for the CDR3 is TGCGCCAGCAGCCAAGAGGTTCAAGCTTACCCAACTAATGAAAAACTGTTTTTT. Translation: CASSQEVQAYPTNEKLFF.